This section outlines one T cell receptor (beta chain) sequence together with its context. The sample originates from a study of type 1 regulatory T cells. Across the study: An in vitro protocol generated T-allo10, a Tr1-enriched, alloantigen-specific CD4 T cell product.

The CDR3 spans 13 residues. Germline CDR1 SQVTM, CDR2 ANQGSEA. Trimming shortened V by 3 bases and J by 1 base, and 9 bases separated the two germline ends. TCRdb reanalysed the reads using MiXCR and keeps one entry per CDR3 protein. The sample shows 75,000 to 100,000 distinct CDR3 sequences, roughly 31% of them seen only once. The rearrangement links TRBV29-1 to TRBJ1-1; no clear D. The TCR comes from a human donor in good health. Sequenced material: CD4+ T cells, either the whole sample or a sorted fraction (not recorded which). The CDR3 region is CSVDRGENTEAFF. The CDR3 coding sequence is TGCAGCGTTGATCGGGGAGAGAACACTGAAGCTTTCTTT.